The clone carrying this T cell receptor (beta chain) was counted many times. Synthetic TCR analog templates were added to each PCR reaction. The table came from immunoSEQ multiplex PCR; TCRdb's copy has only in-frame clones and leaves some out. The table records tens of thousands of clones, 75% to 85% of them present only once. The data were obtained in a study of PD-L1 blockade in urothelial cancer. In the study overall: Anywhere from 0 to 3 prior chemotherapy regimens had been received by patients. Each blood sample yielded a median of around 150,000 T cells.

The CDR3 is made up of 15 amino acids. The germline V gene has CDR1 MNHNS and CDR2 SASEGT. Trimming stripped 2 bases from V and 0 bases from J, with 8 bases between. The sequence was collected from a man aged 55 to 70 with urothelial cancer. The V call is TRBV6-1, the J call TRBJ1-3; D is ambiguous. Material: PBMCs, obtained around atezolizumab (anti-PD-L1) treatment. CDR3 in DNA: TGTGCCAGCAGTGAACAGGCGAACTCTGGAAACACCATATATTTT. Protein sequence: CASSEQANSGNTIYF.